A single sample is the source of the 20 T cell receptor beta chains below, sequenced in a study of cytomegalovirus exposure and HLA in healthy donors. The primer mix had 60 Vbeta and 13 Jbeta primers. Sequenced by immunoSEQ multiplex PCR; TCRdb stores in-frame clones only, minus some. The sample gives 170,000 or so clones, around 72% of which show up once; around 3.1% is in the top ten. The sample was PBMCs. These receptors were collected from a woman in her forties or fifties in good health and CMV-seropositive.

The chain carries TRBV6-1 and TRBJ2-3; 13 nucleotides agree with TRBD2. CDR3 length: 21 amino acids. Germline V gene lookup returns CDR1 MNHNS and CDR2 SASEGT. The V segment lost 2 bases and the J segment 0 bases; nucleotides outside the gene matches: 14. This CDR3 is CASSESVQGWTSGGSTDTQYF. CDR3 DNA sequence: TGTGCCAGCAGTGAATCGGTCCAGGGTTGGACTAGCGGGGGTAGCACAGATACGCAGTATTTT.

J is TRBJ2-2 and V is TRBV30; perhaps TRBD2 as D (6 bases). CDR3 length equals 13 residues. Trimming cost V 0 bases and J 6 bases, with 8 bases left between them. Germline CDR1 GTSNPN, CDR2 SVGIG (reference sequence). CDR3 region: CAWSVSGAGELFF. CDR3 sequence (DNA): TGTGCCTGGAGTGTATCGGGGGCCGGGGAGCTGTTTTTT. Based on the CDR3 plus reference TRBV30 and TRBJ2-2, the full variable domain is SQTIHQWPATLVQPVGSPLSLECTVEGTSNPNLYWYRQAAGRGLQLLFYSVGIGQISSEVPQNLSASRPQDRQFILSSKKLLLSDSGFYLCAWSVSGAGELFFGEGSRLTVL.

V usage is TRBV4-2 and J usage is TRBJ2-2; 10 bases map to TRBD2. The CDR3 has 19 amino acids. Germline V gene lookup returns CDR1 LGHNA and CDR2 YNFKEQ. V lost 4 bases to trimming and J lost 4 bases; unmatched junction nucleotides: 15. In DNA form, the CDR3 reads TGTGCCAGCAGCCCTCAGCCGGGACCAGCGGGAGGGAGCACCGGGGAGCTGTTTTTT. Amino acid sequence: CASSPQPGPAGGSTGELFF.

Here the CDR3 DNA reads TGTGCCAGCAGCGCCCGGGACAGGGGGCGCCCGACCAAAAACATTCAGTACTTC. Amino acids: CASSARDRGRPTKNIQYF. J is TRBJ2-4 and V is TRBV11-1, with TRBD1 identical over 12 bases. Germline V lookup: CDR1 SGHAT, CDR2 FQDESV (reference sequence). The CDR3 consists of 18 residues. V dropped 5 bases and J dropped 2; count of bases not matched to a gene: 10.

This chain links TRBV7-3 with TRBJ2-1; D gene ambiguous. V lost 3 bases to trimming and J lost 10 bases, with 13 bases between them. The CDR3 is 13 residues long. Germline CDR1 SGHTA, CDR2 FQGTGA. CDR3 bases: TGTGCCAGCAGCTTTTCCAACCGCGGAGAGCAGTTCTTC. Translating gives CASSFSNRGEQFF.

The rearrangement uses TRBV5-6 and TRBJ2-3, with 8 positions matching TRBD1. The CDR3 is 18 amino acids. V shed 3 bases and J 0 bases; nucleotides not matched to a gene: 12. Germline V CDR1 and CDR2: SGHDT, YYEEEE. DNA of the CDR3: TGTGCCAGCAGCTCGGGGACAGGCGGCGGGTATAGCACAGATACGCAGTATTTT. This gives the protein CASSSGTGGGYSTDTQYF.

This CDR3 reads CASSLEGPGNTIYF. CDR3 DNA: TGTGCCAGCAGCTTAGAGGGGCCCGGAAACACCATATATTTT. The chain uses TRBV7-2 and TRBJ1-3; possibly TRBD1 for D (5 bases). Per germline, CDR1 SGHTA and CDR2 FQGNSA. The CDR3 spans 14 residues. V was shortened by 1 base and J by 4 bases, with 8 bases between the two germline ends.

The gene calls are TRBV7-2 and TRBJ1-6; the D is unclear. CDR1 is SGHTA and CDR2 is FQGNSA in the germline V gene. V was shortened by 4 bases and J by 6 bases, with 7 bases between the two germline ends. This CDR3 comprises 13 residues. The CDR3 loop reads CASSSGRNSPLHF. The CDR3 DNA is TGTGCCAGCAGCTCGGGTCGTAATTCACCCCTCCACTTT.

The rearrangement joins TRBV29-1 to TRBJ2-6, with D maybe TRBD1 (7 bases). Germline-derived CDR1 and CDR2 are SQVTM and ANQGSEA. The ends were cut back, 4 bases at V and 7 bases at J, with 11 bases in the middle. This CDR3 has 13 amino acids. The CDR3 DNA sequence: TGCAGCGTTGCCAGGGGGGAAGCCAACGTCCTGACTTTC. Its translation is CSVARGEANVLTF.

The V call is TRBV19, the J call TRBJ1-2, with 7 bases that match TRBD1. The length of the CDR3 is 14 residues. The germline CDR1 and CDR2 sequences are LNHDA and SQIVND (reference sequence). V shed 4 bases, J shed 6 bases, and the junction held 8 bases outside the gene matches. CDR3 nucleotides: TGTGCCAGTAGTAACCCCGGGAGGGGGCATGGCTACACCTTC. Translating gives CASSNPGRGHGYTF. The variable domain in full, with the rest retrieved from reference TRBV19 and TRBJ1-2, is DGGITQSPKYLFRKEGQNVTLSCEQNLNHDAMYWYRQDPGQGLRLIYYSQIVNDFQKGDIAEGYSVSREKKESFPLTVTSAQKNPTAFYLCASSNPGRGHGYTFGSGTRLTVV.

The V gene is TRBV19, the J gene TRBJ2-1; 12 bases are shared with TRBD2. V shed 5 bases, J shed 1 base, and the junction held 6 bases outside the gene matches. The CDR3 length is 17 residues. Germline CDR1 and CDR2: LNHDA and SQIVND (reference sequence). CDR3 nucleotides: TGTGCCAGTAGTGCCCCTAGCGGGAGGGTATCCTACAATGAGCAGTTCTTC. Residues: CASSAPSGRVSYNEQFF.

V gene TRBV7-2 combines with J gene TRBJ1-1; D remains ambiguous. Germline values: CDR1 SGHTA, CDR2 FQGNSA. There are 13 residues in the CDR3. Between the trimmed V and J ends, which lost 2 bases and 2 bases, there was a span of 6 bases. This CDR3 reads CASSLNRNTEAFF. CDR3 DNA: TGTGCCAGCAGCTTAAACAGAAACACTGAAGCTTTCTTT.

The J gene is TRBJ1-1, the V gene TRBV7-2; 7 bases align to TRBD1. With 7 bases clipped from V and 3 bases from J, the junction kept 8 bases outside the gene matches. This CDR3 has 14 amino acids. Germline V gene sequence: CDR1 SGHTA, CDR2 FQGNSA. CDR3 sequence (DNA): TGTGCCAGCAACAACAGGGGTGTAGACACTGAAGCTTTCTTT. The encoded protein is CASNNRGVDTEAFF. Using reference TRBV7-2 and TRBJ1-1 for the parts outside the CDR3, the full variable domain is GAGVSQSPSNKVTEKGKDVELRCDPISGHTALYWYRQSLGQGLEFLIYFQGNSAPDKSGLPSDRFSAERTGGSVSTLTIQRTQQEDSAVYLCASNNRGVDTEAFFGQGTRLTVV.

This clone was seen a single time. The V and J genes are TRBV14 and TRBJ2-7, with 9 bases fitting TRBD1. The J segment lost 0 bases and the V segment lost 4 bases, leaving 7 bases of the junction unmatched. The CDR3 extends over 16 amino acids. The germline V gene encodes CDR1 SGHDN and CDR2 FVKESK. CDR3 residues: CASSRISGQGSYEQYF. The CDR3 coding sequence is TGTGCCAGCAGCCGGATTTCGGGACAGGGCTCCTACGAGCAGTACTTC.

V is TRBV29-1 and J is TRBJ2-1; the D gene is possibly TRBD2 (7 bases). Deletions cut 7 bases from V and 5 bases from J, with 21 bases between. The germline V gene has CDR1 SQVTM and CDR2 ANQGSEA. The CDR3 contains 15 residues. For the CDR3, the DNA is TGCAGCGGGGAGGGGGGGGGCGGCTATCACAATGAGCAGTTCTTC. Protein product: CSGEGGGGYHNEQFF.

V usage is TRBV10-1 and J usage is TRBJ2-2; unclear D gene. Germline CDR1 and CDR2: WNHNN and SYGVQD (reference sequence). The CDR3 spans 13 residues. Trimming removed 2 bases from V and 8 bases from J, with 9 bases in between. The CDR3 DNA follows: TGCGCCAGCAGTGAGCCTAGTTCAGGGGAGCTGTTTTTT. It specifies CASSEPSSGELFF.

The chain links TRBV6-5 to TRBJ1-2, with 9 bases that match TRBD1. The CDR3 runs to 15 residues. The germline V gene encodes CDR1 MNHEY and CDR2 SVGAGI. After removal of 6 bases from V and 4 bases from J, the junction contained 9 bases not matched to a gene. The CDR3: CASSPRTGAPYGYTF. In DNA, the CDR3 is TGTGCCAGCAGCCCCAGGACAGGGGCCCCCTATGGCTACACCTTC.

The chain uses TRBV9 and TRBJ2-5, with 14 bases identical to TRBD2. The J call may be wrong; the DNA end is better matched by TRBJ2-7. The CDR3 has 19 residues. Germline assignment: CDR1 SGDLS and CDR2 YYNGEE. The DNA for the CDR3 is TGTGCCAGCAGCCCCCGACTAGCGGGAGGGCCCCGCGGGATTTACGAGCAGTACTTC. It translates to CASSPRLAGGPRGIYEQYF.

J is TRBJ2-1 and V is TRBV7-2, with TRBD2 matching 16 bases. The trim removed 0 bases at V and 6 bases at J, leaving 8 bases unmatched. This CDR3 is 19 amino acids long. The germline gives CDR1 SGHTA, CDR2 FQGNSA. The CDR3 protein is CASSLAGAGTSGGANEQFF. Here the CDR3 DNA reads TGTGCCAGCAGCTTAGCGGGGGCAGGGACTAGCGGGGGGGCCAATGAGCAGTTCTTC.

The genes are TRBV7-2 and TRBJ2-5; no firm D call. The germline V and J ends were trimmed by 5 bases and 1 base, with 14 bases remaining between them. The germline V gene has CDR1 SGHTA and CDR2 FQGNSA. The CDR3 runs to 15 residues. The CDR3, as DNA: TGTGCCAGCAGCAGAGGAGCAACTGGCCAAGAGACCCAGTACTTC. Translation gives CASSRGATGQETQYF. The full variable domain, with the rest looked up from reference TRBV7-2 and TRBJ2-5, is GAGVSQSPSNKVTEKGKDVELRCDPISGHTALYWYRQSLGQGLEFLIYFQGNSAPDKSGLPSDRFSAERTGGSVSTLTIQRTQQEDSAVYLCASSRGATGQETQYFGPGTRLLVL.